These 15 T cell receptor beta chains came from one sample sequenced in a study of cytomegalovirus exposure and HLA in healthy donors. PCR was performed using 60 Vbeta and 13 Jbeta primers. Some clones are missing from TCRdb's copy, which holds only in-frame ones; the method was immunoSEQ multiplex PCR. The table records 80,000 to 130,000 clones, roughly 88% of them present only once. The sequenced sample was PBMCs. All receptors come from a young woman in good health and CMV-seronegative.

This chain joins TRBV19 and TRBJ2-2, with D unresolved. This CDR3 has 13 residues. CDR1 and CDR2 from the germline V gene are LNHDA and SQIVND (reference sequence). V lost 4 bases, J lost 5 bases, and 8 bases lay in between. Here the CDR3 DNA reads TGTGCCAGTAGTACCCCATTTACCGGGGAGCTGTTTTTT. This encodes CASSTPFTGELFF.

This chain uses TRBV7-8 with TRBJ2-7, with 9 bases identical to TRBD1. The CDR3 consists of 18 residues. V shed 5 bases and J 3 bases; nucleotides not matched to a gene: 17. Germline V gene sequence: CDR1 SGHVS, CDR2 FQNEAQ. DNA of the CDR3: TGTGCCAGCAGCCGTAGGGGACAGGGCGTCCCCACTAGCTACGAGCAGTACTTC. This sequence encodes CASSRRGQGVPTSYEQYF.

The rearrangement links TRBV6-6 to TRBJ2-1; perhaps TRBD2 as D (6 bases). V lost 6 bases and J 7 bases, leaving 13 bases between the germline ends. The CDR3 loop spans 13 amino acids. Germline V gives CDR1 MNHNY, CDR2 SVGAGI (reference sequence). DNA of the CDR3: TGTGCCAGCAGCCCCTATAGCGGTAATGAGCAGTTCTTC. It codes for CASSPYSGNEQFF.

The V and J genes are TRBV7-9 and TRBJ2-5; maybe TRBD1 (6 bases). Trimming removed 5 bases from V and 4 bases from J, with 20 bases in between. Germline V gene sequence: CDR1 SEHNR, CDR2 FQNEAQ (reference sequence). The CDR3 contains 16 residues. This CDR3 reads CASSLDRGGKAETQYF. CDR3 bases: TGTGCCAGCAGCCTCGACAGAGGGGGTAAGGCAGAGACCCAGTACTTC.

This chain links TRBV6-5 with TRBJ1-6, with D unclear. Germline V CDR1 and CDR2: MNHEY, SVGAGI. The CDR3 consists of 15 residues. Trimming left V 4 bases short and J 2 bases short, with 9 bases between. CDR3 residues: CASSSPSAYNSPLHF. In DNA, the CDR3 is TGTGCCAGCAGTTCCCCGTCGGCCTATAATTCACCCCTCCACTTT.

This clone appeared once. J is TRBJ2-1 and V is TRBV5-5, with 16 bases aligning to TRBD2. Trimming at V came to 3 bases and at J to 2 bases, leaving 8 bases not matched to a gene. This CDR3 has 19 amino acids. Germline values: CDR1 SGHKS, CDR2 YYEKEE (reference sequence). The CDR3 loop reads CASSSAGTSGGAAYNEQFF. The CDR3 bases are TGTGCCAGCAGCTCGGCAGGGACTAGCGGGGGGGCCGCCTACAATGAGCAGTTCTTC.

This rearrangement joins TRBV6-5 to TRBJ2-7; 9 bases align to TRBD1. This CDR3 has 15 residues. Looked up from germline, CDR1 is MNHEY and CDR2 is SVGAGI. Trimming at V came to 5 bases and at J to 4 bases, leaving 9 bases not matched to a gene. The CDR3 DNA follows: TGTGCCAGCAGTAACACCGGGACAGGGAAATACGAGCAGTACTTC. Residues: CASSNTGTGKYEQYF.

This clone was seen a handful of times. The rearrangement uses TRBV28 and TRBJ2-3; weak D call: TRBD2 (5 bases). CDR3 length: 17 amino acids. Per the germline V gene, CDR1 is MDHEN and CDR2 is SYDVKM. V lost 5 bases, J lost 3 bases, and 21 bases lay in between. The chain's CDR3 is CASSETGVSRLTDTQYF. The CDR3 nucleotides read TGTGCCAGCAGTGAAACCGGGGTTTCGAGGCTTACAGATACGCAGTATTTT.

The chain is built from TRBV5-1 and TRBJ1-1, with 9 bases aligning to TRBD1. Per the germline V gene, CDR1 is SGHRS and CDR2 is YFSETQ. The CDR3 runs 15 residues. The ends lost 4 bases at V and 4 bases at J; junction bases unmatched: 8. The CDR3: CASSIGTGMITEAFF. DNA of the CDR3: TGCGCCAGCAGCATCGGGACAGGGATGATCACTGAAGCTTTCTTT. Full variable domain (rest looked up from reference TRBV5-1 and TRBJ1-1): KAGVTQTPRYLIKTRGQQVTLSCSPISGHRSVSWYQQTPGQGLQFLFEYFSETQRNKGNFPGRFSGRQFSNSRSEMNVSTLELGDSALYLCASSIGTGMITEAFFGQGTRLTVV.

CDR3 nucleotides: TGTGCCAGCAGCGAACCATACCGAGGCGGCACAGATACGCAGTATTTT. Its translation: CASSEPYRGGTDTQYF. V and J are TRBV9 and TRBJ2-3; D not resolved. The CDR3 covers 16 residues. Germline V CDR1 and CDR2: SGDLS, YYNGEE. The V gene lost 3 bases and the J gene lost 1 base, with 15 bases spanning the gap.

The J gene is TRBJ2-3, the V gene TRBV7-2; TRBD1 matches at 10 bases. The CDR3 is 16 residues long. The V gene end was trimmed by 5 bases and the J gene end by 4 bases; junction bases not matched to a gene: 9. The germline gives CDR1 SGHTA, CDR2 FQGNSA. CDR3 DNA sequence: TGTGCCAGCAGCCCGGGGGGACAGGGGCGATCAGATACGCAGTATTTT. It yields the protein CASSPGGQGRSDTQYF.

The chain is built from TRBV10-3 and TRBJ1-2, with 8 positions matching TRBD1. V dropped 0 bases and J dropped 2; count of bases not matched to a gene: 2. Germline CDR1 reads ENHRY; CDR2 reads SYGVKD. CDR3 length: 15 amino acids. CDR3 nucleotide sequence: TGTGCCATCAGTGAGTCGGGACAGGTGAACTATGGCTACACCTTC. Translated: CAISESGQVNYGYTF.

The V and J genes are TRBV6-6 and TRBJ1-6; possibly TRBD1 for D (5 bases). Trimming took 10 bases from V and 10 from J, leaving 17 bases between them. CDR1 is MNHNY, CDR2 SVGAGI, per germline (reference sequence). This CDR3 region has 13 residues. The CDR3 region is CATRGANTSPLHF. The CDR3, as DNA: TGTGCCACCCGCGGGGCAAATACCTCACCCCTCCACTTT.

The V gene is TRBV5-8, the J gene TRBJ2-7; perhaps TRBD1 as D (6 bases). Per germline, CDR1 SGHTS and CDR2 YDEGEE. Trimming took 2 bases from V and 4 from J, leaving 19 bases between them. This CDR3 comprises 16 residues. Here the CDR3 reads CASSFSRGQRIYEQYF. The CDR3 DNA sequence: TGTGCCAGCAGCTTTAGCAGAGGACAGCGGATTTACGAGCAGTACTTC.

V gene TRBV13 combines with J gene TRBJ2-3; a weak D match, TRBD1 (5 bases). Germline V lookup: CDR1 PRHDT, CDR2 FYEKMQ (reference sequence). The CDR3 length is 15 residues. V lost 5 bases and J 4 bases, leaving 16 bases between the germline ends. The CDR3 DNA follows: TGTGCCAGCAGCCCCCCTCTAGGGGCCCCAGATACGCAGTATTTT. Its protein product is CASSPPLGAPDTQYF.